The 2 T cell receptor beta chains given below trace back to one sample, sequenced in a study of cytomegalovirus exposure and HLA in healthy donors (dated by TCRdb to 2017 to 2019). Libraries were built with the immunoSEQ multiplex PCR assay. For the multiplex PCR, a mixture combining 60 forward primers for TCR Vbeta segments and 13 reverse primers for TCR Jbeta segments was used. TCRdb retrieved this table from immuneACCESS and kept in-frame rearrangements only. Not all clones are present; in checked studies, unresolved V genes account for under half, and no reason is known for the remainder. Recorded for this sample are 77,000 or so clones; 78% of them occurred a single time. Jointly, the top ten make up around 1.5% of the sample. What was sequenced was PBMCs. Source of these receptors: a man between 35 and 55 years old in good health and CMV-seronegative.

This rearrangement joins TRBV28 to TRBJ1-4; D gene uncertain. CDR1 is MDHEN, CDR2 SYDVKM, per germline. The V end lost 2 bases, the J end lost 10 bases, and 11 bases lay between the germline ends. The CDR3 extends over 13 amino acids. CDR3 DNA: TGTGCCAGCAGTTTACCCCAAGACTTAAAACTGTTTTTT. As protein: CASSLPQDLKLFF.

V usage is TRBV9 and J usage is TRBJ2-1; D possibly corresponds to TRBD2 (5 bases). The CDR3 runs to 14 residues. Trimming left V 2 bases short and J 3 bases short, with 9 bases between. Germline loops: CDR1 SGDLS, CDR2 YYNGEE. The CDR3 here is CASSVTNSYNEQFF. The CDR3 region has the DNA TGTGCCAGCAGCGTGACTAATAGCTACAATGAGCAGTTCTTC.